This TCR beta chain was sequenced for a study of early T cells in non-severe SARS-CoV-2 infection. Across the study: Sequencing input comprised bulk RNA from unsorted whole blood; chain pairing was not available. General study findings and limits: Clonotype matching in VDJdb favored anti-spike CD8 responses and did not capture private and CD4 specificities.

Attached unique molecular identifiers marked individual cDNA molecules. MiXCR, run by TCRdb on the 5' RACE reads, gives a single entry per CDR3 protein. Here the sample spans around 25,000 distinct CDR3 sequences, approximately 4.8% being singletons. This clonotype was observed a few times. Its antigen is undetermined. CDR3 size: 14 residues. Germline CDR1 and CDR2: SGDLS and YYNGEE. Between the trimmed V and J ends, which lost 3 bases and 3 bases, there was a span of 9 bases. This TCR was sampled from an adult who was a healthcare worker with PCR-confirmed SARS-CoV-2 infection or an uninfected control (not recorded which). Sequencing used whole blood. The V and J genes are TRBV9 and TRBJ2-2; D gene unclear. The CDR3 protein is CASSGLQYTGELFF. The CDR3 nucleotides read TGTGCCAGCAGCGGATTACAATACACCGGGGAGCTGTTTTTT.